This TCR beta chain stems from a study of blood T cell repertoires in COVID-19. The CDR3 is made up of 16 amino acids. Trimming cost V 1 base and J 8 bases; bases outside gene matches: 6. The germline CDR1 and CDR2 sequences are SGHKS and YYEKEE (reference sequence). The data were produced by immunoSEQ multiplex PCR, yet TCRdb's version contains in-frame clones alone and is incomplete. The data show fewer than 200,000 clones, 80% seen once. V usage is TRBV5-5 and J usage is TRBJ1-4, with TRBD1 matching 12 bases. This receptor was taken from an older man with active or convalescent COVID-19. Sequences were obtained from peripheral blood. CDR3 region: CASSLWGTGGAEKLFF. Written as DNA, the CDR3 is TGTGCCAGCAGCTTGTGGGGGACAGGGGGCGCAGAAAAACTGTTTTTT.